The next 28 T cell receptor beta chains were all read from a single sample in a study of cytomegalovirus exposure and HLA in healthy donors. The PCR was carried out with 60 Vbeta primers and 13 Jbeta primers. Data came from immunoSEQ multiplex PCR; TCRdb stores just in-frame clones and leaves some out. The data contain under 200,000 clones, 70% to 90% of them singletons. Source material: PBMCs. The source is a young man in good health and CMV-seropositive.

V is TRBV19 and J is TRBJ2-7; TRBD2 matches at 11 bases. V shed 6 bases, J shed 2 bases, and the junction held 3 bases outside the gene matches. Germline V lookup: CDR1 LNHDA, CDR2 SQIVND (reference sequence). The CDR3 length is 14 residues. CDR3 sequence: CASSLSGGAYEQYF. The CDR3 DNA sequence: TGTGCCAGTAGCCTTAGCGGGGGGGCCTACGAGCAGTACTTC.

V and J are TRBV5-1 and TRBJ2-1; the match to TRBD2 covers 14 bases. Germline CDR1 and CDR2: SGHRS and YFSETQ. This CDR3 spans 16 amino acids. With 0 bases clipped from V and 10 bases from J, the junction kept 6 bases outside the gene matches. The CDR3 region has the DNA TGCGCCAGCAGCTTGGCCGGGACTAGCGGGGGATCAGAGCAGTTCTTC. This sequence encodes CASSLAGTSGGSEQFF.

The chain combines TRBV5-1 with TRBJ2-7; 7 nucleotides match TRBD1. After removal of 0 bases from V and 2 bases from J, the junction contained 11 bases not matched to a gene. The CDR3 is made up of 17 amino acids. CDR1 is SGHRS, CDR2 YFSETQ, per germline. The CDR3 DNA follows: TGCGCCAGCAGCTTGGGGGGAGCCGGGACAGCTACCTACGAGCAGTACTTC. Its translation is CASSLGGAGTATYEQYF.

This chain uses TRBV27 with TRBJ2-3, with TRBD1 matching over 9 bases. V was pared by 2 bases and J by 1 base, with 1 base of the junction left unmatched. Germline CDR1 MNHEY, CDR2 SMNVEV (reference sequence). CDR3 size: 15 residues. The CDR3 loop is CASSLRDRGTDTQYF. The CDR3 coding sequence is TGTGCCAGCAGTTTAAGGGACAGGGGCACAGATACGCAGTATTTT.

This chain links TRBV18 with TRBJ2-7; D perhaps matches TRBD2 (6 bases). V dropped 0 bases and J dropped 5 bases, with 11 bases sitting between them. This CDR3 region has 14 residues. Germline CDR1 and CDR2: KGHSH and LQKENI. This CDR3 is CASSPPGLWNEQYF. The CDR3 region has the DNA TGTGCCAGCTCACCACCGGGACTCTGGAACGAGCAGTACTTC.

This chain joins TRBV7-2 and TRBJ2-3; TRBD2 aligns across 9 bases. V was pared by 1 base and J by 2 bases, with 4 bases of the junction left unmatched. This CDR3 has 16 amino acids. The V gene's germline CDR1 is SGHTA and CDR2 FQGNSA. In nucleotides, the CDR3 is TGTGCCAGCAGCTTAGAGCTAGCGGGGTCCACAGATACGCAGTATTTT. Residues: CASSLELAGSTDTQYF.

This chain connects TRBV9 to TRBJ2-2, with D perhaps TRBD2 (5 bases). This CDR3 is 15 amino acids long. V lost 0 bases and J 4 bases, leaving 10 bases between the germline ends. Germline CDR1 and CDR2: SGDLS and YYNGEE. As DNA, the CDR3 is TGTGCCAGCAGCGTAGTCGGCAGCGGCACCGGGGAGCTGTTTTTT. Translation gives CASSVVGSGTGELFF. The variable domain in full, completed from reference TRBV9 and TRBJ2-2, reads DSGVTQTPKHLITATGQRVTLRCSPRSGDLSVYWYQQSLDQGLQFLIQYYNGEERAKGNILERFSAQQFPDLHSELNLSSLELGDSALYFCASSVVGSGTGELFFGEGSRLTVL.

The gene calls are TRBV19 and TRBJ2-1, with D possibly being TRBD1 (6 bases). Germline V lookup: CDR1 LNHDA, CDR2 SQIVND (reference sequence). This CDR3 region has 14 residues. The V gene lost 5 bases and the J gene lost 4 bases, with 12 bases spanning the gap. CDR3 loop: CASSDWGRYNEQFF. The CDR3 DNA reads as TGTGCCAGTAGTGACTGGGGGCGATACAATGAGCAGTTCTTC.

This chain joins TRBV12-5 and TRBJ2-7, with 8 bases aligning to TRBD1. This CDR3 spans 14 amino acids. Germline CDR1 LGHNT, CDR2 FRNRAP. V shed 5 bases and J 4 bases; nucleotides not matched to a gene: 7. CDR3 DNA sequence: TGTGCTAGTGGTCGGACAGGGAGCAATTACGAGCAGTACTTC. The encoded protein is CASGRTGSNYEQYF.

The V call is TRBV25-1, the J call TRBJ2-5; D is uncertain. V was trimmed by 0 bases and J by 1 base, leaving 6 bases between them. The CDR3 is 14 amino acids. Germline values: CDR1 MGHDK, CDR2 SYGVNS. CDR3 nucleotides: TGTGCCAGCAGTGAATATACAGCCCAAGAGACCCAGTACTTC. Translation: CASSEYTAQETQYF.

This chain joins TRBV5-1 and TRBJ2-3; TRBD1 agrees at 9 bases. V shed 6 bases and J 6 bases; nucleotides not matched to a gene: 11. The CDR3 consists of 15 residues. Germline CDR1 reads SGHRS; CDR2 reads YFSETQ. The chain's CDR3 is CASTRIPGQGDTQYF. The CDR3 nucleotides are TGCGCCAGCACCCGAATCCCGGGACAGGGCGATACGCAGTATTTT.

The CDR3 nucleotides are TGTGCCAGCAGCCGCGTGGACATGACACTTTGGGCGACCCAGTACTTC. This sequence encodes CASSRVDMTLWATQYF. V and J are TRBV7-9 and TRBJ2-5; perhaps TRBD1 as D (5 bases). Germline CDR1 SEHNR, CDR2 FQNEAQ (reference sequence). The CDR3 covers 16 residues. V lost 5 bases and J lost 7, with 23 bases in between.

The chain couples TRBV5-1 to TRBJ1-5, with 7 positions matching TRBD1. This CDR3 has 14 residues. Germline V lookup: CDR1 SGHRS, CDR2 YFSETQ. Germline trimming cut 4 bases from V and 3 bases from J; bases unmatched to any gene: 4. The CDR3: CASSRTGDNQPQHF. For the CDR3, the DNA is TGCGCCAGCAGCAGGACAGGTGACAATCAGCCCCAGCATTTT.

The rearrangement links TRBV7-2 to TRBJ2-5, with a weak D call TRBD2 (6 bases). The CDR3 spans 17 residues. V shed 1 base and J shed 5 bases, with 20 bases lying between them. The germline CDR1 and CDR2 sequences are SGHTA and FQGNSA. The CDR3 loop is CASSLEFGGSARETQYF. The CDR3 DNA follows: TGTGCCAGCAGCTTAGAGTTTGGGGGGTCCGCACGGGAGACCCAGTACTTC.

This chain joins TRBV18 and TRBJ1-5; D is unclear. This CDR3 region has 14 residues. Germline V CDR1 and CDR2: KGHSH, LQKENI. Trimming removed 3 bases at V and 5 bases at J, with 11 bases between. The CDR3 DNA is TGTGCCAGCTCACCGGGTTACGGAGATCAGCCCCAGCATTTT. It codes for CASSPGYGDQPQHF.

The CDR3: CASSATSGGPYNEQFF. CDR3 nucleotide sequence: TGTGCCAGCAGTGCCACAAGCGGGGGGCCCTACAATGAGCAGTTCTTC. This chain joins TRBV6-1 and TRBJ2-1; 9 bases align to TRBD2. J gave up 2 bases and V 4 bases, and 6 bases lay outside the gene matches. The CDR3 is made up of 16 amino acids. From germline, CDR1 is MNHNS and CDR2 SASEGT.

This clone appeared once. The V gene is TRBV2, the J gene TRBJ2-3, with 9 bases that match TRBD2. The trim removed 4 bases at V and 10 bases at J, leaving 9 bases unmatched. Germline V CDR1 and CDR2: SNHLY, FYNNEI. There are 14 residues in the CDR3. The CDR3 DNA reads TGTGCCAGCAGTGGGGAGCGGGGGGCCCCGCCGCAGTATTTT. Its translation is CASSGERGAPPQYF.

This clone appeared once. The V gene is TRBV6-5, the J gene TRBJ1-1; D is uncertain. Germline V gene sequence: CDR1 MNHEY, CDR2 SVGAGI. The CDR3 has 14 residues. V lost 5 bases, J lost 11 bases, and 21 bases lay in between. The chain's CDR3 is CASSPVWGEREAFF. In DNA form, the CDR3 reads TGTGCCAGCAGTCCGGTTTGGGGAGAACGAGAGGCTTTCTTT.

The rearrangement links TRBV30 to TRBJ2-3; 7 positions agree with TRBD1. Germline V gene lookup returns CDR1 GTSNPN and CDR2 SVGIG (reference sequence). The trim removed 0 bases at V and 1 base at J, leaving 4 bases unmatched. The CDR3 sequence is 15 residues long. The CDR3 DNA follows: TGTGCCTGGAGTGTCCCAGGGGGACGCACAGATACGCAGTATTTT. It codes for CAWSVPGGRTDTQYF.

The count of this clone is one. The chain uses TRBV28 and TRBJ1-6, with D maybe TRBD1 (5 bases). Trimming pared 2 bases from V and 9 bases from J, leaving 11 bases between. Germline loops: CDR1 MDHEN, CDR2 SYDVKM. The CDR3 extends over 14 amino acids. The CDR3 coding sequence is TGTGCCAGCAGTTTAAAGGGGTTCGGTTCACCCCTCCACTTT. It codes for CASSLKGFGSPLHF.

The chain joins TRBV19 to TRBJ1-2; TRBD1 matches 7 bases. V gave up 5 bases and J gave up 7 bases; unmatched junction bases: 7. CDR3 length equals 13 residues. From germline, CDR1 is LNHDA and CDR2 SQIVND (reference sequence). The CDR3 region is CASSRAQGSGYTF. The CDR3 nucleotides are TGTGCCAGTAGTCGCGCACAGGGGTCTGGCTACACCTTC.

CDR3 region: CAISESGGQQETQYF. The CDR3 nucleotides read TGTGCCATCAGTGAGTCGGGGGGGCAACAAGAGACCCAGTACTTC. The V gene is TRBV10-3, the J gene TRBJ2-5; possible D gene TRBD2, 7 bases. Trimming stripped 0 bases from V and 2 bases from J, with 10 bases between. This CDR3 has 15 amino acids. CDR1 and CDR2 (germline): ENHRY, SYGVKD.

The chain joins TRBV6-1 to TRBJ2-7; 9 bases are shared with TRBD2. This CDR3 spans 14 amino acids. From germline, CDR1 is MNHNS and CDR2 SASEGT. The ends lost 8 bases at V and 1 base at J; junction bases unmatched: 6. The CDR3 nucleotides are TGTGCCAGCGTGAGCGGGGGGCGGTCCTACGAGCAGTACTTC. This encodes CASVSGGRSYEQYF.

Here the CDR3 reads CASSSLVAGNQETQYF. The CDR3 nucleotides are TGTGCCAGCAGCTCGTTGGTAGCGGGGAACCAAGAGACCCAGTACTTC. The gene calls are TRBV5-4 and TRBJ2-5, with TRBD2 matching 8 bases. The CDR3 runs to 16 residues. In germline, CDR1 is SGHNT, CDR2 YYREEE (reference sequence). Trimming cost V 3 bases and J 0 bases; bases outside gene matches: 7.

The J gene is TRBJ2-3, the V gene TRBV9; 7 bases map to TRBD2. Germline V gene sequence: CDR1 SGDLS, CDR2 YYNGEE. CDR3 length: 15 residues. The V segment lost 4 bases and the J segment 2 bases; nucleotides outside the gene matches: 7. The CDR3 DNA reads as TGTGCCAGCAGCTTTGCGGGGGAAATCACAGATACGCAGTATTTT. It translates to CASSFAGEITDTQYF.

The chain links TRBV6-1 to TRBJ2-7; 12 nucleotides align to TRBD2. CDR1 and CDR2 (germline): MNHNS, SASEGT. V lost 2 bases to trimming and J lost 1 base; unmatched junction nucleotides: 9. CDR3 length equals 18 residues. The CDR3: CASSENLAGGPGSYEQYF. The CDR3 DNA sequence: TGTGCCAGCAGTGAAAATCTAGCGGGGGGGCCGGGGTCCTACGAGCAGTACTTC.

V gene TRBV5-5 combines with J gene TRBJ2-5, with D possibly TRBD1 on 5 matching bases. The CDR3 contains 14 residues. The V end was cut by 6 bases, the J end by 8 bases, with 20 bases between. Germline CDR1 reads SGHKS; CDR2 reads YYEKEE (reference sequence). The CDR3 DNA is TGTGCCAGCACCTCCCGGCCCCTCCAGGGAACCCAGTACTTC. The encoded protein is CASTSRPLQGTQYF. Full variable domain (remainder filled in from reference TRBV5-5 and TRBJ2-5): DAGVTQSPTHLIKTRGQQVTLRCSPISGHKSVSWYQQVLGQGPQFIFQYYEKEERGRGNFPDRFSARQFPNYSSELNVNALLLGDSALYLCASTSRPLQGTQYFGPGTRLLVL.

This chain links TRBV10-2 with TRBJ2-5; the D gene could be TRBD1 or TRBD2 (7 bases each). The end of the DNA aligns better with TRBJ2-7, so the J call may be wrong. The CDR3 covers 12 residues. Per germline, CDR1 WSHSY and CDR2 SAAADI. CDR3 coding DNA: TGCGCCACCAGCGGGACAGCGGGCGAGCAGTACTTC. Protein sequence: CATSGTAGEQYF.